Presented here are 17 T cell receptor beta chains from one specimen sequenced in a study of OX40 agonist ivuxolimab in advanced cancers. Some clones are missing from TCRdb's copy, which holds only in-frame ones; the method was immunoSEQ multiplex PCR. The sample consists of 60,000 to 75,000 clones, about 86% of them appearing once. Here the sequenced sample was CD4+ or CD8+ T cells sorted from blood, taken in a trial of the OX40 agonist ivuxolimab. The receptors derive from an adult with an advanced solid tumor such as melanoma, head and neck, liver or kidney cancer.

V is TRBV25-1 and J is TRBJ2-3; 10 bases agree with TRBD2. The CDR3 consists of 16 residues. The germline gives CDR1 MGHDK, CDR2 SYGVNS. V lost 7 bases and J lost 0; bases outside the gene matches: 7. CDR3 sequence: CASTRTSGASTDTQYF. In nucleotides, the CDR3 is TGTGCCAGCACTCGGACTAGCGGTGCTAGCACAGATACGCAGTATTTT.

The genes are TRBV5-1 and TRBJ2-2, with 9 bases aligning to TRBD1. The CDR3 sequence is 15 residues long. Per the germline V gene, CDR1 is SGHRS and CDR2 is YFSETQ. V was clipped by 2 bases and J by 4 bases; unmatched bases: 3. CDR3 loop: CASSFGTGRTGELFF. For the CDR3, the DNA is TGCGCCAGCAGCTTCGGGACAGGGCGCACCGGGGAGCTGTTTTTT. Looking up the rest from reference TRBV5-1 and TRBJ2-2 gives the full variable domain: KAGVTQTPRYLIKTRGQQVTLSCSPISGHRSVSWYQQTPGQGLQFLFEYFSETQRNKGNFPGRFSGRQFSNSRSEMNVSTLELGDSALYLCASSFGTGRTGELFFGEGSRLTVL.

The rearrangement links TRBV4-1 to TRBJ1-5; D gene uncertain. This CDR3 comprises 12 residues. Germline CDR1 reads MGHRA; CDR2 reads YSYEKL. V was pared by 1 base and J by 6 bases, with 4 bases between. The CDR3 DNA follows: TGCGCCAGCAGCCAAGTGGGTCAGCCCCAGCATTTT. This codes for CASSQVGQPQHF.

J is TRBJ2-3 and V is TRBV19; D is possibly TRBD1 (5 bases). Germline assignment: CDR1 LNHDA and CDR2 SQIVND (reference sequence). The CDR3 runs to 17 residues. The V end lost 3 bases, the J end lost 5 bases, and 21 bases lay between the germline ends. The CDR3 DNA reads TGTGCCAGTAGTATGCCGCAGGGTGGGTTGTCGAGAGATACGCAGTATTTT. This gives the protein CASSMPQGGLSRDTQYF.

This chain links TRBV7-9 with TRBJ2-7, with D tentatively TRBD1 (5 bases). Germline assignment: CDR1 SEHNR and CDR2 FQNEAQ (reference sequence). The CDR3 is 12 residues long. Trimming cost V 5 bases and J 5 bases, with 10 bases left between them. The DNA for the CDR3 is TGTGCCAGCAGCCTCAGGGTGGACGAGCAGTACTTC. Protein product: CASSLRVDEQYF.

The V call is TRBV5-1, the J call TRBJ2-3; D gene uncertain. Trimming pared 4 bases from V and 2 bases from J, leaving 8 bases between. Germline-derived CDR1 and CDR2 are SGHRS and YFSETQ. The CDR3 covers 13 residues. The CDR3 region has the DNA TGCGCCAGCAGCCAACTTGCCACAGATACGCAGTATTTT. Its protein is CASSQLATDTQYF.

The chain is built from TRBV6-5 and TRBJ1-3, with 7 bases that match TRBD1. Germline values: CDR1 MNHEY, CDR2 SVGAGI. This CDR3 is 16 amino acids long. J gave up 2 bases and V 2 bases, and 6 bases lay outside the gene matches. The CDR3 nucleotides are TGTGCCAGCAGTTACGGCCAGGGGGTCACTGGAAACACCATATATTTT. As protein: CASSYGQGVTGNTIYF.

This clone occurred a few times. This chain uses TRBV10-1 with TRBJ2-6; TRBD1 aligns across 7 bases. V lost 0 bases to trimming and J lost 3 bases; unmatched junction nucleotides: 2. Germline V CDR1 and CDR2: WNHNN, SYGVQD (reference sequence). The CDR3 loop spans 16 amino acids. The CDR3 DNA follows: TGCGCCAGCAGTGAGTCAAGGACAGGTGGGGCCAACGTCCTGACTTTC. Protein sequence: CASSESRTGGANVLTF.

The V gene is TRBV4-1, the J gene TRBJ2-7; D is possibly TRBD1 or TRBD2 (6 bases each). V shed 5 bases and J shed 9 bases, with 23 bases lying between them. Germline CDR1 MGHRA, CDR2 YSYEKL. This CDR3 is 15 amino acids long. CDR3 region: CASSGLSAPGAGQYF. The CDR3, as DNA: TGCGCCAGCAGCGGACTAAGTGCCCCAGGGGCAGGGCAGTACTTC.

The chain couples TRBV25-1 to TRBJ1-2; D gene uncertain. The germline CDR1 and CDR2 sequences are MGHDK and SYGVNS. This CDR3 has 13 amino acids. Between the trimmed V and J ends, which lost 5 bases and 2 bases, there was a span of 9 bases. The CDR3 nucleotides are TGTGCCAGCAGTAGTCAGAGAAACTATGGCTACACCTTC. Residues: CASSSQRNYGYTF.

The gene calls are TRBV28 and TRBJ1-1; TRBD1 aligns across 9 bases. The V gene end was trimmed by 6 bases and the J gene end by 2 bases; junction bases not matched to a gene: 7. The CDR3 is 15 amino acids. Germline CDR1 is MDHEN and CDR2 is SYDVKM. The CDR3 loop is CASRDYRGRNTEAFF. The CDR3 nucleotides read TGTGCCAGCAGGGACTACAGGGGGCGAAACACTGAAGCTTTCTTT.

This chain connects TRBV7-9 to TRBJ2-7; the match to TRBD2 covers 9 bases. The V gene's germline CDR1 is SEHNR and CDR2 FQNEAQ (reference sequence). The CDR3 runs 16 residues. V was clipped by 6 bases and J by 6 bases; unmatched bases: 15. The CDR3 here is CASSSHSGGQLTEQYF. The CDR3 DNA sequence: TGTGCCAGCAGTTCTCATAGCGGGGGCCAGCTTACCGAGCAGTACTTC. Full variable domain (outside the CDR3, taken from reference TRBV7-9 and TRBJ2-7): DTGVSQNPRHKITKRGQNVTFRCDPISEHNRLYWYRQTLGQGPEFLTYFQNEAQLEKSRLLSDRFSAERPKGSFSTLEIQRTEQGDSAMYLCASSSHSGGQLTEQYFGPGTRLTVT.

The genes are TRBV25-1 and TRBJ1-2; 9 bases line up with TRBD1. V was pared by 5 bases and J by 8 bases, with 12 bases of the junction left unmatched. Germline lookup yields CDR1 MGHDK and CDR2 SYGVNS. CDR3 length: 15 residues. The DNA of the CDR3 is TGTGCCAGCAGTCCGTCGGGACAGGGAAGGGTCGGCTACACCTTC. It specifies CASSPSGQGRVGYTF.

In DNA form, the CDR3 reads TGTGCCAGCAGAACCGGGACAGGGAACGGGGAGCTGTTTTTT. Protein product: CASRTGTGNGELFF. J is TRBJ2-2 and V is TRBV2, with TRBD1 identical over 9 bases. There are 14 residues in the CDR3. With V trimmed by 6 bases and J by 7 bases, 6 bases remained unmatched. Germline CDR1 SNHLY, CDR2 FYNNEI.

The chain employs TRBV10-3 and TRBJ2-7, with TRBD2 identical over 11 bases. CDR3 size: 18 residues. From germline, CDR1 is ENHRY and CDR2 SYGVKD. V shed 3 bases, J shed 4 bases, and the junction held 14 bases outside the gene matches. CDR3 loop: CAISDQHQTSGGGYEQYF. CDR3 bases: TGTGCCATCAGTGACCAACATCAAACTAGCGGGGGAGGGTACGAGCAGTACTTC.

This clone was seen just once. The chain employs TRBV7-7 and TRBJ2-5; 10 positions match TRBD1. The CDR3 has 15 residues. Trimming took 5 bases from V and 5 from J; bases not matched to a gene: 8. Germline assignment: CDR1 SSHAT and CDR2 FNYEAQ (reference sequence). CDR3 DNA sequence: TGTGCCAGCAGCCCATTGACAGGGGGCCAGGAGACCCAGTACTTC. As protein: CASSPLTGGQETQYF.

This chain joins TRBV28 and TRBJ1-2; possibly TRBD1 for D (6 bases). CDR3 length: 15 amino acids. Germline lookup yields CDR1 MDHEN and CDR2 SYDVKM. V lost 3 bases, J lost 8 bases, and 19 bases lay in between. DNA for the CDR3: TGTGCCAGCAGTTTCCTCTTTCGACAGGATCGGGGCTACACCTTC. This encodes CASSFLFRQDRGYTF.